The 11 T cell receptor beta chains below come from one sample, sequenced in a study of sequential checkpoint blockade in melanoma. Libraries were prepared by immunoSEQ multiplex PCR; TCRdb keeps only in-frame clonotypes and omits some of them. The profile shows some 18,000 clones, roughly 25% of them singletons. As for treatment: randomized to nivolumab then ipilimumab (arm A) or the reverse (arm B). Sequencing used tumor tissue (inferred from file names), obtained from a patient given nivolumab and ipilimumab in sequence. The source is a human donor with melanoma.

This clone was recorded a few times. This CDR3 reads CASSDRLAGAEDTQYF. CDR3 DNA sequence: TGTGCCAGCAGCGACCGACTAGCGGGGGCGGAAGATACGCAGTATTTT. The V and J genes are TRBV9 and TRBJ2-3; 12 positions agree with TRBD2. Trimming at V came to 3 bases and at J to 5 bases, leaving 7 bases not matched to a gene. The CDR3 loop spans 16 amino acids. Germline lookup yields CDR1 SGDLS and CDR2 YYNGEE.

J is TRBJ2-7 and V is TRBV11-3; either TRBD1 or TRBD2 may supply D (5 bases each). Trimming left V 5 bases short and J 0 bases short, with 14 bases between. Germline V gives CDR1 SGHNT, CDR2 YENEEA. The CDR3 consists of 15 residues. The CDR3 sequence: CASSLGTDYSYEQYF. In nucleotides, the CDR3 is TGTGCCAGCAGCCTCGGGACGGATTACTCCTACGAGCAGTACTTC.

The J gene is TRBJ2-5, the V gene TRBV12-5, with 7 bases that match TRBD2. Per the germline V gene, CDR1 is LGHNT and CDR2 is FRNRAP. This CDR3 has 14 amino acids. Losses at the gene ends were 3 bases for V and 2 bases for J; bases not matched to a gene: 3. CDR3 coding DNA: TGTGCTAGTGGTTTAGCGGGAATACAAGAGACCCAGTACTTC. Its protein is CASGLAGIQETQYF.

CDR3 sequence (DNA): TGTGCCAGTAGTCCTGAATCTAACTATGGCTACACCTTC. It translates to CASSPESNYGYTF. This rearrangement joins TRBV19 to TRBJ1-2; D call uncertain. There are 13 residues in the CDR3. V dropped 5 bases and J dropped 0 bases, with 7 bases sitting between them. The germline V gene encodes CDR1 LNHDA and CDR2 SQIVND (reference sequence). The full variable domain, with the rest looked up from reference TRBV19 and TRBJ1-2, is DGGITQSPKYLFRKEGQNVTLSCEQNLNHDAMYWYRQDPGQGLRLIYYSQIVNDFQKGDIAEGYSVSREKKESFPLTVTSAQKNPTAFYLCASSPESNYGYTFGSGTRLTVV.

This clone appeared a few times. This chain connects TRBV28 to TRBJ2-7, with no clear D. Germline V gene sequence: CDR1 MDHEN, CDR2 SYDVKM. The CDR3 is 13 amino acids. The ends were cut back, 2 bases at V and 1 base at J, with 6 bases in the middle. The CDR3 region has the DNA TGTGCCAGCAGTTTAGGCCAGTCCTACGAGCAGTACTTC. It translates to CASSLGQSYEQYF.

This sequence joins TRBV6-8 and TRBJ1-1; D gene uncertain. Per germline, CDR1 MNHGY and CDR2 SAAAGT. Between the trimmed V and J ends, which lost 9 bases and 4 bases, there was a span of 15 bases. This CDR3 contains 13 residues. The CDR3 DNA reads as TGTGCCAGTTCTGTAGTCCGGGGCACTGAAGCTTTCTTT. Translated: CASSVVRGTEAFF.

This rearrangement joins TRBV19 to TRBJ2-2; 7 bases match TRBD2. Trimming at V came to 6 bases and at J to 2 bases, leaving 9 bases not matched to a gene. This CDR3 comprises 16 residues. CDR1 is LNHDA, CDR2 SQIVND, per germline (reference sequence). This chain's CDR3 is CASSPLGGANTGELFF. The CDR3 nucleotides are TGTGCCAGTAGCCCCCTGGGAGGGGCTAACACCGGGGAGCTGTTTTTT.

The table lists this clone with many counts. The chain recombines TRBV9 with TRBJ2-5; 7 positions agree with TRBD1. The germline gives CDR1 SGDLS, CDR2 YYNGEE. There are 16 residues in the CDR3. Trimming took 6 bases from V and 2 from J; bases not matched to a gene: 13. The CDR3 sequence is CASTRWLDRPQETQYF. CDR3 nucleotide sequence: TGTGCCAGCACTAGATGGTTGGACAGGCCTCAAGAGACCCAGTACTTC.

The chain joins TRBV11-3 to TRBJ2-7; D might be TRBD2 (6 bases). The CDR3 consists of 14 residues. Germline values: CDR1 SGHNT, CDR2 YENEEA. Trimming removed 5 bases from V and 2 bases from J, with 13 bases in between. CDR3 bases: TGTGCCAGCAGCCCCAGGGAGGTCCCCTACGAGCAGTACTTC. Protein: CASSPREVPYEQYF.

This clone has more than one count but fewer than ten. The rearrangement uses TRBV9 and TRBJ2-3, with 10 bases aligning to TRBD2. The ends lost 4 bases at V and 2 bases at J; junction bases unmatched: 10. The germline V gene has CDR1 SGDLS and CDR2 YYNGEE. The CDR3 is 17 residues long. The CDR3 protein is CASSPRLAGHPTDTQYF. The CDR3 coding sequence is TGTGCCAGCAGCCCCCGACTAGCGGGCCACCCCACAGATACGCAGTATTTT.

The chain combines TRBV19 with TRBJ1-1; no reliable D call. Germline V lookup: CDR1 LNHDA, CDR2 SQIVND (reference sequence). This CDR3 spans 12 amino acids. The V end was cut by 3 bases, the J end by 3 bases, with 5 bases between. CDR3 DNA sequence: TGTGCCAGTAGTATCTGGGACACTGAAGCTTTCTTT. Protein product: CASSIWDTEAFF.